What follows describes a single T cell receptor beta chain. Its antigen is still unknown. The PCR made use of 60 Vbeta and 13 Jbeta primers. The data were produced by immunoSEQ multiplex PCR, yet TCRdb's version contains in-frame clones alone and is incomplete. This table has under 200,000 clones, 70% to 85% appearing once. The data originate from a study of cytomegalovirus exposure and HLA in healthy donors. Study-wide results and limits: Being productive about 90% or about 30% of the time was typical of most TCR beta V segments in an earlier analysis. Many donors carried some public TCRs, although rarity characterized most TCR sequences.

Though probably carrying unrecorded immune exposures, donors were nominally healthy at sampling. This TCR was recovered from a man aged 35-49 years in good health and CMV-seronegative. Input material: PBMCs.

The CDR3 here is CASSVFGSSYEQYF. CDR3 coding DNA: TGTGCCAGCAGTGTGTTTGGGAGCTCCTACGAGCAGTACTTC. The V and J genes are TRBV2 and TRBJ2-7; D may be TRBD2 (5 bases). This CDR3 is built from 14 residues. Trimming removed 4 bases from V and 0 bases from J, with 10 bases in between. Germline lookup yields CDR1 SNHLY and CDR2 FYNNEI.